This is a list of T cell receptor beta chains from one sample in a study of blood T cell repertoires in COVID-19. The table came from immunoSEQ multiplex PCR; TCRdb's copy has only in-frame clones and leaves some out. The repertoire holds about 23,000 clones, 90% seen once, with under 20% in the top ten. The sample comprised peripheral blood. These receptor sequences come from a human donor in a cohort sampled during active COVID-19. The CDR3 runs from the conserved cysteine through the conserved F or W. D genes are given only for firm matches. Expanded clones are given a class, and other clones once, few, many or no size at all.

d_call	clone_size	v_call	cdr3_length	j_call	cdr3_nt	cdr3_aa
-	few	TRBV29-1	14	TRBJ1-5	TGCAGCGTGTCAGTGGGGCCGGCCACTCAGCCCCAGCATTTT	CSVSVGPATQPQHF
-	-	TRBV9	13	TRBJ1-1	TGTGCCAGCAGCGGCGAAAATAGGGGAATAGCTTTCTTT	CASSGENRGIAFF
-	-	TRBV4-3	13	TRBJ2-7	TGCGCCAGCAGCCCAGGACTGCACTACGAGCAGTACTTC	CASSPGLHYEQYF
-	few	TRBV4-1	16	TRBJ1-6	TGCGCCAGCAGCCTCTGGGGGGGCTCCTATAATTCACCCCTCCACTTT	CASSLWGGSYNSPLHF
-	-	TRBV12-3/TRBV12-4	13	TRBJ1-2	TGTGCCAGCAGAGAAACAGGGAACTATGGCTACACCTTC	CASRETGNYGYTF
TRBD2	-	TRBV6-5	15	TRBJ2-7	TGTGCCAGCAGTTGGCCAATAGCGGGGGGGCGAGAGCAGTACTTC	CASSWPIAGGREQYF
-	-	TRBV6-2/TRBV6-3	14	TRBJ1-1	TGTGCCAGCAGTTACTCGAAAGGGGTCGCTGAAGCTTTCTTT	CASSYSKGVAEAFF
TRBD1	-	TRBV19	15	TRBJ1-5	TGTGCCAGTAGTTCCGCAGGGGGCAGGAATCAGCCCCAGCATTTT	CASSSAGGRNQPQHF
-	-	TRBV15	16	TRBJ2-1	TGTGCCACCAGCAGAGAGGTAGGGGGGGCACTCAATGAGCAGTTCTTC	CATSREVGGALNEQFF
-	-	TRBV5-6	13	TRBJ2-7	TGTGCCAGCAGCCTTGGGGGCATGTACGAGCAGTACTTC	CASSLGGMYEQYF
-	-	TRBV2	15	TRBJ1-6	TGTGCCAGCAGTGGGAATGGAGTCTTAAATTCACCCCTCCACTTT	CASSGNGVLNSPLHF
-	-	TRBV5-1	13	TRBJ2-1	TGCGCCAGTTCCATCGGGAGCTACAATGAGCAGTTCTTC	CASSIGSYNEQFF
-	once	TRBV7-2	16	TRBJ1-4	TGTGCCAGCAGCCCTCGGGAGGAGCGGGCTAATGAAAAACTGTTTTTT	CASSPREERANEKLFF
TRBD1	-	TRBV7-9	15	TRBJ1-1	TGTGCCAGCAGCCTCACCCGACAGGGTGGCACTGAAGCTTTCTTT	CASSLTRQGGTEAFF
TRBD1	-	TRBV7-2	15	TRBJ1-1	TGTGCCAGCAGCTTAGGTGGGGGACAGGGGAGTGAAGCTTTCTTT	CASSLGGGQGSEAFF
-	-	TRBV6-5	14	TRBJ1-5	TGTGCCAGCAGGGAGACAGGTCGGAATCAGCCCCAGCATTTT	CASRETGRNQPQHF
TRBD1	once	TRBV4-2	15	TRBJ2-7	TGTGCCAGCAGCCGGCCGGGACAGGGAGCGCGGGAGCAGTACTTC	CASSRPGQGAREQYF
-	-	TRBV12-3/TRBV12-4	13	TRBJ1-1	TGTGCCAGCAGTCCACAGGGTTGGACTGAAGCTTTCTTT	CASSPQGWTEAFF
-	-	TRBV12-3/TRBV12-4	12	TRBJ1-1	TGTGCCAGCAGAACCCTGAGCACTGAAGCTTTCTTT	CASRTLSTEAFF
TRBD2	-	TRBV7-2	14	TRBJ2-1	TGTGCCAGCAGCTTCCAGGGCGGGGGATATGAGCAGTTCTTC	CASSFQGGGYEQFF
TRBD1	-	TRBV6-2/TRBV6-3	15	TRBJ2-1	TGTGCCAGCAGCCAAGACAGGGGAAGGTACAATGAGCAGTTCTTC	CASSQDRGRYNEQFF
-	-	TRBV2	15	TRBJ1-5	TGTGCCAGCAGCACGCAGCGGATTAGCAATCAGCCCCAGCATTTT	CASSTQRISNQPQHF
-	-	TRBV30	12	TRBJ1-1	TGTGCCTGGGCACTACAGGCGGCTGAAGCTTTCTTT	CAWALQAAEAFF
-	once	TRBV15	15	TRBJ1-5	TGTGCCACCAGCAGGGCTAAGGGGCCGGAGCAGCCCCAGCATTTT	CATSRAKGPEQPQHF
-	once	TRBV12-3/TRBV12-4	13	TRBJ2-5	TGTGCCAGCAGTAGTAACAGACAAGAGACCCAGTACTTC	CASSSNRQETQYF
-	-	TRBV4-3	16	TRBJ1-1	TGCGCCAGCAGCCAAGGGGTCGGGACTATGAACACTGAAGCTTTCTTT	CASSQGVGTMNTEAFF
-	-	TRBV6-5	15	TRBJ2-6	TGTGCCAGCAGTTACGGCAGGGCTGGGGCCAACGTCCTGACTTTC	CASSYGRAGANVLTF
TRBD1	-	TRBV6-5	15	TRBJ2-7	TGTGCCAGCAGTACCCCCGGGACAGCTACCTACGAGCAGTACTTC	CASSTPGTATYEQYF
-	few	TRBV5-1	15	TRBJ2-7	TGCGCCAGCAGCTGGAGGCAAGGAGGACCACAAGAGCAGTACTTC	CASSWRQGGPQEQYF
TRBD1	-	TRBV7-8	16	TRBJ1-5	TGTGCCAGCAGCTTAGTTCGGACACAGGGGGGTCAGCCCCAGCATTTT	CASSLVRTQGGQPQHF
TRBD1	-	TRBV7-9	15	TRBJ1-2	TGTGCCAGCACCGATTCCGACAGGGATCTCTATGGCTACACCTTC	CASTDSDRDLYGYTF
TRBD2	-	TRBV9	14	TRBJ2-5	TGTGCCAGCAGCGCGGGGGGGCCGGGAGAGACCCAGTACTTC	CASSAGGPGETQYF
-	-	TRBV6-1	13	TRBJ1-1	TGTGCCAGCAGTGAAGCGCGAGGGTGGGAAGCTTTCTTT	CASSEARGWEAFF
-	-	TRBV6-2/TRBV6-3	16	TRBJ2-1	TGTGCCAGCAGTTACTTGCGGCTAAGCTCCTACAATGAGCAGTTCTTC	CASSYLRLSSYNEQFF
-	-	TRBV7-2	13	TRBJ2-7	TGTGCCAGCAGCACGACGGAGACCTACGAGCAGTACTTC	CASSTTETYEQYF
TRBD2	-	TRBV2	17	TRBJ2-2	TGTGCCAGCACCGCTACGAGGCTAGCGGGGGGCCCAGGGGAGCTGTTTTTT	CASTATRLAGGPGELFF
-	-	TRBV27	12	TRBJ1-1	TGTGCCAGCAGGGGGGGCGGGAGTGAAGCTTTCTTT	CASRGGGSEAFF
-	-	TRBV7-9	13	TRBJ2-1	TGTGCCAGCAGCTTAATAGAAATTGGTGAGCAGTTCTTC	CASSLIEIGEQFF
TRBD2	-	TRBV5-6	17	TRBJ2-2	TGTGCCAGCAGCTTGGTCCGGGGGGGGCCGAGGAGCGGGGAGCTGTTTTTT	CASSLVRGGPRSGELFF
TRBD2	-	TRBV11-2	15	TRBJ2-7	TGTGCCAGCAGCCCGGGACTAGCGGGGTCCTACGAGCAGTACTTC	CASSPGLAGSYEQYF
TRBD1	-	TRBV5-1	15	TRBJ1-2	TGCGCCAGCAGCTCAGGAGGGACAGGGAACTATGGCTACACCTTC	CASSSGGTGNYGYTF
-	-	TRBV18	13	TRBJ2-5	TGTGCCAGCTCCACCACGGGGTTAGAGACCCAGTACTTC	CASSTTGLETQYF
-	once	TRBV9	15	TRBJ1-1	TGTGCCAGCAGCGAGAGGGTAGGGGGTGATACTGAAGCTTTCTTT	CASSERVGGDTEAFF
TRBD2	-	TRBV18	17	TRBJ2-3	TGTGCCAGCTCACCTCAAGGACTAGCGGGAGGAGGAGATACGCAGTATTTT	CASSPQGLAGGGDTQYF